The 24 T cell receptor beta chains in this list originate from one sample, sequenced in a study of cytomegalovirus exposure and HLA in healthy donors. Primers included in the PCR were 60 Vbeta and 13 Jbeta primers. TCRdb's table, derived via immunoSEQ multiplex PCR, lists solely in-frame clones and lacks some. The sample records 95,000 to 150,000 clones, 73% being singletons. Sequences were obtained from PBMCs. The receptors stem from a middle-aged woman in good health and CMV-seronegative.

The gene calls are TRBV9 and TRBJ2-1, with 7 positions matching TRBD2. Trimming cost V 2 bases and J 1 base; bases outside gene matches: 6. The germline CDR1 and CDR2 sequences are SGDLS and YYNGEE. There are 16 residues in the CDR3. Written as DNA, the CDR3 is TGTGCCAGCAGCGTTGGGGGGGGAGGGTCCTACAATGAGCAGTTCTTC. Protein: CASSVGGGGSYNEQFF.

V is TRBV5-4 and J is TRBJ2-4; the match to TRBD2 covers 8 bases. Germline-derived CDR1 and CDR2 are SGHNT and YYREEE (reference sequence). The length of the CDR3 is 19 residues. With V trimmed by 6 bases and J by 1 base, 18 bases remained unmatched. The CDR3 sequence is CASTYSGAGDLGAKNIQYF. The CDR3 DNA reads TGTGCCAGCACCTATAGCGGAGCGGGGGACTTAGGGGCCAAAAACATTCAGTACTTC.

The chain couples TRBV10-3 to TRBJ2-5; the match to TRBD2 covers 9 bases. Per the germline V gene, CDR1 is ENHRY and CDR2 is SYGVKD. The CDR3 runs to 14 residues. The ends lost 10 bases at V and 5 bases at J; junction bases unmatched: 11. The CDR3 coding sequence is TGTGCCAACGCGGGGGGGGAATTGCGGGAGACCCAGTACTTC. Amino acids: CANAGGELRETQYF.

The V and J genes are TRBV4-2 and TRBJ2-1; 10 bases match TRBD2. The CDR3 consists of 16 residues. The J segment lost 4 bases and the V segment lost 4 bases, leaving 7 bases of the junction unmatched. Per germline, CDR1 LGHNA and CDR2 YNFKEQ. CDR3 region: CASSLLAGAGYNEQFF. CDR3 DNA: TGTGCCAGCAGCCTCCTAGCGGGGGCCGGGTACAATGAGCAGTTCTTC.

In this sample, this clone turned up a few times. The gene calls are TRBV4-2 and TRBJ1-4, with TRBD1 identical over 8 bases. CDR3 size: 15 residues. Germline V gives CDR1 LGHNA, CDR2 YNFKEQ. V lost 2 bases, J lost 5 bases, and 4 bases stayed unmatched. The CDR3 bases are TGTGCCAGCAGCCAACTAACAGGGGGAAATGAAAAACTGTTTTTT. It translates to CASSQLTGGNEKLFF.

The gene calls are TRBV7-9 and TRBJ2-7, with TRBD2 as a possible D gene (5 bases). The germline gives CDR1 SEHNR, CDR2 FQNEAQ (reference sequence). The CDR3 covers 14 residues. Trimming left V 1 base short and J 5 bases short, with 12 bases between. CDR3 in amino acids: CASSLGGFVDEQYF. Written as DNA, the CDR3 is TGTGCCAGCAGCTTAGGAGGGTTTGTAGACGAGCAGTACTTC.

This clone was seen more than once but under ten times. The CDR3 reads CASSSLVNTGELFF. The CDR3 DNA reads as TGTGCCAGCAGCTCATTAGTGAACACCGGGGAGCTGTTTTTT. The gene calls are TRBV7-6 and TRBJ2-2; D uncertain. Germline loops: CDR1 SGHVS, CDR2 FNYEAQ. The CDR3 runs 14 residues. Trimming removed 4 bases from V and 1 base from J, with 7 bases in between.

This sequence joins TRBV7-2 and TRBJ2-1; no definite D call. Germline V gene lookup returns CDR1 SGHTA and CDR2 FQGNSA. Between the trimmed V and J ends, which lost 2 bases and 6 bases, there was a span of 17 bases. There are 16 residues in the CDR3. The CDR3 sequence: CASSLTTPPRRNEQFF. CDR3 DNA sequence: TGTGCCAGCAGCTTAACGACTCCGCCGAGACGCAATGAGCAGTTCTTC. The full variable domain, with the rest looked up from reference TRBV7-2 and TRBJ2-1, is GAGVSQSPSNKVTEKGKDVELRCDPISGHTALYWYRQSLGQGLEFLIYFQGNSAPDKSGLPSDRFSAERTGGSVSTLTIQRTQQEDSAVYLCASSLTTPPRRNEQFFGPGTRLTVL.

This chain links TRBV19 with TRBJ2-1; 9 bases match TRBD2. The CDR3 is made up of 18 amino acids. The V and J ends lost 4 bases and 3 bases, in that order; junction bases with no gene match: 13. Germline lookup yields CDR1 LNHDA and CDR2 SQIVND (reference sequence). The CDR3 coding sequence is TGTGCCAGTAGTAAGGCTAGCGGGAATGACTGGGGCTACAATGAGCAGTTCTTC. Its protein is CASSKASGNDWGYNEQFF.

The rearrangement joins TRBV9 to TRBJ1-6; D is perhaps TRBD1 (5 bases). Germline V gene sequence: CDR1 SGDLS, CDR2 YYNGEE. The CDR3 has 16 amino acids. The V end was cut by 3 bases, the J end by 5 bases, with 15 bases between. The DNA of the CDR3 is TGTGCCAGCAGCGCCCAGGGTGATCTCAATAATTCACCCCTCCACTTT. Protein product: CASSAQGDLNNSPLHF.

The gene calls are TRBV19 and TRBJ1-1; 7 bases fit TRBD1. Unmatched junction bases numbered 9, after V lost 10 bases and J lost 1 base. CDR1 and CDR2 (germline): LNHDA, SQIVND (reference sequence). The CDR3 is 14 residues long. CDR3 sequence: CATKTGTANTEAFF. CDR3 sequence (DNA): TGTGCCACAAAGACAGGGACCGCGAACACTGAAGCTTTCTTT.

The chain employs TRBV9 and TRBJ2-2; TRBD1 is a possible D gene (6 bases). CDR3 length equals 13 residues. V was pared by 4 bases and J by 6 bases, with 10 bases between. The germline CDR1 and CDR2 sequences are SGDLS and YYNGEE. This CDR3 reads CASSSQGSGELFF. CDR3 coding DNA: TGTGCCAGCAGCTCACAGGGTTCCGGGGAGCTGTTTTTT.

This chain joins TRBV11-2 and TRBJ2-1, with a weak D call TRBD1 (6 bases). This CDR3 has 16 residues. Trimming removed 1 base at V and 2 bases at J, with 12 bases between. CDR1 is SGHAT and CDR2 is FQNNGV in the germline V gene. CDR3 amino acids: CASSLGTGRTYNEQFF. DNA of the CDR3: TGTGCCAGCAGCTTAGGAACAGGGCGGACCTACAATGAGCAGTTCTTC.

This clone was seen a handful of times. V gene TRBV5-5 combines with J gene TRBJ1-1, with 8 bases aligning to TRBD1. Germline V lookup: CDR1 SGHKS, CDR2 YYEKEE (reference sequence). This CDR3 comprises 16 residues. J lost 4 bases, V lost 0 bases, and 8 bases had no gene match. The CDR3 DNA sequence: TGTGCCAGCAGCTTGGGACCACAGGGGGAAGTCACTGAAGCTTTCTTT. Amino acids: CASSLGPQGEVTEAFF. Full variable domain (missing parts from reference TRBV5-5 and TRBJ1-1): DAGVTQSPTHLIKTRGQQVTLRCSPISGHKSVSWYQQVLGQGPQFIFQYYEKEERGRGNFPDRFSARQFPNYSSELNVNALLLGDSALYLCASSLGPQGEVTEAFFGQGTRLTVV.

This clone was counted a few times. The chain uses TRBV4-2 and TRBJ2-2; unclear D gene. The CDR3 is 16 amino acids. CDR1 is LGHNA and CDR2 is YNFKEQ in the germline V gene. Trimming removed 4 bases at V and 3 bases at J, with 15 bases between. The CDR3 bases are TGTGCCAGCAGCCTTGAAGTTACCAGTTACACCGGGGAGCTGTTTTTT. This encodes CASSLEVTSYTGELFF.

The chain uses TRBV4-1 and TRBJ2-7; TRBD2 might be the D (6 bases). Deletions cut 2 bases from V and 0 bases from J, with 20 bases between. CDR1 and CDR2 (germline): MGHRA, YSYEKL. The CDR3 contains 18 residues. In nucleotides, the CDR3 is TGCGCCAGCAGCCAATCTCTATATCGGGCGGGGAGCTCCTACGAGCAGTACTTC. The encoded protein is CASSQSLYRAGSSYEQYF.

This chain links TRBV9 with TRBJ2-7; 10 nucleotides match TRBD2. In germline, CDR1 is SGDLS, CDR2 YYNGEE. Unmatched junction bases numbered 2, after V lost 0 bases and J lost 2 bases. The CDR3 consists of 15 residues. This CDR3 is CASSVGLAGAYEQYF. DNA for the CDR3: TGTGCCAGCAGCGTAGGGCTAGCGGGAGCCTACGAGCAGTACTTC.

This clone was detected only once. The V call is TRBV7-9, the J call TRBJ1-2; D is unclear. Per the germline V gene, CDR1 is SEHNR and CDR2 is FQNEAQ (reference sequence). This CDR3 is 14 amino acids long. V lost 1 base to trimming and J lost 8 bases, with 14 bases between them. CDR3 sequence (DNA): TGTGCCAGCAGCTTAGGGACTTACCAAGAGGGCTACACCTTC. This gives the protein CASSLGTYQEGYTF. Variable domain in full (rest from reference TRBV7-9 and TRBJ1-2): DTGVSQNPRHKITKRGQNVTFRCDPISEHNRLYWYRQTLGQGPEFLTYFQNEAQLEKSRLLSDRFSAERPKGSFSTLEIQRTEQGDSAMYLCASSLGTYQEGYTFGSGTRLTVV.

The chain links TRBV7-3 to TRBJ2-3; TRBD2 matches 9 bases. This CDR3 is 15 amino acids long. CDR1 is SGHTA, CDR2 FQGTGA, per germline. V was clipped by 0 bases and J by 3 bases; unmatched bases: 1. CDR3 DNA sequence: TGTGCCAGCAGCTTAACGCGGGGGGGAACAGATACGCAGTATTTT. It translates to CASSLTRGGTDTQYF.

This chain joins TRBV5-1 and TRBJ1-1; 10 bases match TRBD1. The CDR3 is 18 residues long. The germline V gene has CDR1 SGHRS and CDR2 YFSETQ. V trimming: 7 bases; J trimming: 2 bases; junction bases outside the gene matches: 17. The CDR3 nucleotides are TGCGCCAGCCAACTCCGGGACAGGGGCTTCGGGACAAACACTGAAGCTTTCTTT. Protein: CASQLRDRGFGTNTEAFF.

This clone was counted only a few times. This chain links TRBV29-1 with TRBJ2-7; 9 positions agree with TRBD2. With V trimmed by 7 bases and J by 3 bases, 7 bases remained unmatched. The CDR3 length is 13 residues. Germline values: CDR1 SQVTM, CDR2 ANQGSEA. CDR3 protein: CSAGETSGYEQYF. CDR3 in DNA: TGCAGCGCCGGGGAGACTAGCGGCTACGAGCAGTACTTC.

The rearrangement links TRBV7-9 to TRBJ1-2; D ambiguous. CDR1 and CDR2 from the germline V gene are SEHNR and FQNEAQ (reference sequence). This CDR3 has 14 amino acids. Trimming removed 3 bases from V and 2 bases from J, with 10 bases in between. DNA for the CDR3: TGTGCCAGCAGCTTCGCGGCAGCAAACTATGGCTACACCTTC. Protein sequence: CASSFAAANYGYTF.

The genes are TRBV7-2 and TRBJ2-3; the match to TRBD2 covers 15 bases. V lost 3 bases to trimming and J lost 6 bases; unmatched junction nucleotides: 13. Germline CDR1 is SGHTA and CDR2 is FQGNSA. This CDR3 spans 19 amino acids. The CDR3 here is CASSFYSPGLAGGRDTQYF. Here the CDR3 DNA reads TGTGCCAGCAGCTTTTACAGCCCTGGACTAGCGGGAGGGCGGGATACGCAGTATTTT. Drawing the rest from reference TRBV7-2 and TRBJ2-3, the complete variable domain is GAGVSQSPSNKVTEKGKDVELRCDPISGHTALYWYRQSLGQGLEFLIYFQGNSAPDKSGLPSDRFSAERTGGSVSTLTIQRTQQEDSAVYLCASSFYSPGLAGGRDTQYFGPGTRLTVL.

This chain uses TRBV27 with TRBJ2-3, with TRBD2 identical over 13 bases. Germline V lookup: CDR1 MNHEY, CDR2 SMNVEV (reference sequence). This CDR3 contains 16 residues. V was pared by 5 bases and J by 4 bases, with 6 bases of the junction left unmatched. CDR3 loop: CASSPGTSGISDTQYF. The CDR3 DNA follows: TGTGCCAGCAGTCCCGGGACTAGCGGGATCTCAGATACGCAGTATTTT.